A selection of T cell receptor beta chains follows, all from one sample in a study of blood T cell repertoires in COVID-19. Only in-frame clones appear in the TCRdb table, and some are missing; sequencing was by immunoSEQ multiplex PCR. The table lists 300,000 to 350,000 clones, 75% to 90% of them singletons. The sequencing input was peripheral blood. These receptors all stem from a woman in her twenties or thirties with COVID-19, enrolled during active disease. Each CDR3 is given with its conserved first and last residue. The order of the fields is CDR3 DNA, CDR3 protein, D gene, V gene, J gene, clone size. D genes are given only for firm matches. Part of the rows lack a size; the others show once, few, many or a class for expanded clones.

cdr3_nt: TGTGCCAGCACCCCACAGATTAGCAATCAGCCCCAGCATTTT; cdr3_aa: CASTPQISNQPQHF; d_call: NA; v_call: TRBV6-6; j_call: TRBJ1-5; clone_size: few
cdr3_nt: TGTGCCAGTAGTATAGGCAGGGTAGGGGCTGAAGCTTTCTTT; cdr3_aa: CASSIGRVGAEAFF; d_call: NA; v_call: TRBV19; j_call: TRBJ1-1; clone_size: NA
cdr3_nt: TGTGCCAGCAGCTCTATAGCGGGAGAGTACGAGCAGTACTTC; cdr3_aa: CASSSIAGEYEQYF; d_call: TRBD2; v_call: TRBV5-6; j_call: TRBJ2-7; clone_size: NA
cdr3_nt: TGTGCCAGCAGCGATATGACAGGGCAGAATTCACCCCTCCACTTT; cdr3_aa: CASSDMTGQNSPLHF; d_call: TRBD1; v_call: TRBV7-9; j_call: TRBJ1-6; clone_size: many
cdr3_nt: TGTGCCAGCAGCATCAGACAGGGGTCGGATGGCTACACCTTC; cdr3_aa: CASSIRQGSDGYTF; d_call: TRBD1; v_call: TRBV7-2; j_call: TRBJ1-2; clone_size: NA
cdr3_nt: TGTGCCAGCAGGCCCGAACTGCAGGGATGGGAAAAACTGTTTTTT; cdr3_aa: CASRPELQGWEKLFF; d_call: NA; v_call: TRBV27; j_call: TRBJ1-4; clone_size: NA
cdr3_nt: TGTGCCAGCAGATCAGGGGGCTATGGCTACACCTTC; cdr3_aa: CASRSGGYGYTF; d_call: TRBD1; v_call: TRBV2; j_call: TRBJ1-2; clone_size: NA
cdr3_nt: TGTGCCAGCAGTTCTGGCAATCAGCCCCAGCATTTT; cdr3_aa: CASSSGNQPQHF; d_call: NA; v_call: TRBV28; j_call: TRBJ1-5; clone_size: NA
cdr3_nt: TGTGCCAGCAGCTCAGGGTGGAATGAGCAGTTCTTC; cdr3_aa: CASSSGWNEQFF; d_call: NA; v_call: TRBV5-6; j_call: TRBJ2-1; clone_size: NA
cdr3_nt: TGTGCCAGCTCACCAACAGGGGAGGGCAATCAGCCCCAGCATTTT; cdr3_aa: CASSPTGEGNQPQHF; d_call: TRBD1; v_call: TRBV18; j_call: TRBJ1-5; clone_size: NA
cdr3_nt: TGTGCCAGCAGTGTTCTCTGGGACACTAACTATGGCTACACCTTC; cdr3_aa: CASSVLWDTNYGYTF; d_call: NA; v_call: TRBV2; j_call: TRBJ1-2; clone_size: NA
cdr3_nt: TGTGCCAGCACGGGCCTTCTGGGGGGCGAGCAGTACTTC; cdr3_aa: CASTGLLGGEQYF; d_call: NA; v_call: TRBV3-1/TRBV3-2; j_call: TRBJ2-7; clone_size: NA
cdr3_nt: TGTGCCAGTAGCGGTGCGGGGGGGATTTCCCAGCCCCAGCATTTT; cdr3_aa: CASSGAGGISQPQHF; d_call: NA; v_call: TRBV19; j_call: TRBJ1-5; clone_size: NA
cdr3_nt: TGTGCCAGCAGCTCCACCGGACTAGCCGAAAGTGAGCAGTTCTTC; cdr3_aa: CASSSTGLAESEQFF; d_call: TRBD2; v_call: TRBV7-3; j_call: TRBJ2-1; clone_size: NA
cdr3_nt: TGTGCCTGGAGTGCCCAATTGGCTAGCGGGATCTACGAGCAGTACTTC; cdr3_aa: CAWSAQLASGIYEQYF; d_call: TRBD2; v_call: TRBV30; j_call: TRBJ2-7; clone_size: NA
cdr3_nt: TGTGCCAGCAGTGCGACTAGCGGGAGAGGGGATACGCAGTATTTT; cdr3_aa: CASSATSGRGDTQYF; d_call: TRBD2; v_call: TRBV6-4; j_call: TRBJ2-3; clone_size: NA
cdr3_nt: TGTGCCAGTAGTAAGGGACTAGCGGGGCTCTCTGGGGCCAACGTCCTGACTTTC; cdr3_aa: CASSKGLAGLSGANVLTF; d_call: TRBD2; v_call: TRBV19; j_call: TRBJ2-6; clone_size: NA
cdr3_nt: TGTGCCACCAAAAGGACAGGGCAGAGGGGCAATCAGCCCCAGCATTTT; cdr3_aa: CATKRTGQRGNQPQHF; d_call: TRBD1; v_call: TRBV5-8; j_call: TRBJ1-5; clone_size: once
cdr3_nt: TGCGCCAGCAGCTCCGGGACTAGCGGCCACCGCACAGATACGCAGTATTTT; cdr3_aa: CASSSGTSGHRTDTQYF; d_call: TRBD2; v_call: TRBV5-1; j_call: TRBJ2-3; clone_size: NA
cdr3_nt: TGTGCCAGCAGCTTGGGGGGACTAGCGGGACGAGAGACCCAGTACTTC; cdr3_aa: CASSLGGLAGRETQYF; d_call: TRBD2; v_call: TRBV5-4; j_call: TRBJ2-5; clone_size: NA
cdr3_nt: TGTGCCAGCAGTTCCCCCGGACACCCGGACGAGCAGTACTTC; cdr3_aa: CASSSPGHPDEQYF; d_call: NA; v_call: TRBV28; j_call: TRBJ2-7; clone_size: NA
cdr3_nt: TGTGCCAGCTCTGCAGGGGGAGAGACCCAGTACTTC; cdr3_aa: CASSAGGETQYF; d_call: TRBD1; v_call: TRBV11-2; j_call: TRBJ2-5; clone_size: NA